This T cell receptor (beta chain) derives from a study of T cells after somatic rescue of genetic block. The assay was immunoSEQ multiplex PCR, and TCRdb's table has in-frame clones only and misses some. The table has 15,000 or so clones, over 70% seen once. There are 14 residues in the CDR3. V was clipped by 1 base and J by 13 bases; unmatched bases: 9. Germline loops: CDR1 SGHAT, CDR2 FQDESV (reference sequence). Specimen: peripheral blood mononuclear cells (PBMCs). The source of this sequence is a boy younger than 18. This chain uses TRBV11-1 with TRBJ1-4; 7 bases align to TRBD1. DNA for the CDR3: TGTGCCAGCAGCTTAGGAGGGGGGACAGAGGGACTGTTTTTT. This sequence encodes CASSLGGGTEGLFF.